The TCR beta chain under discussion was sequenced for a study of T cell responses to AZD1222 COVID-19 vaccine. Of note for this clone: Its target is unknown.

Assay used: immunoSEQ multiplex PCR; TCRdb lists only in-frame clones, some missing. In the table there are 100,000 or so clones, 82% of which are singletons. Findings and limits, study-wide: Only after the peak T cell response were repertoires sampled. Spike as a whole was targeted by vaccine-associated CD4 TCRs, dominant at 160-218 and 743-854. Two doses of AZD1222 preceded a rise in Spike-specific TCR breadth and depth. Most donors were white British, females outnumbered males, and clonal diversity was possibly underestimated.

CDR3 length: 15 amino acids. With 5 bases removed from V and 1 base from J, the gap between germline ends came to 14 bases. Germline CDR1 is LGHNT and CDR2 is FRNRAP. The chain is built from TRBV12-5 and TRBJ1-1, with D uncertain. The receptor's source is an adult in good health. The sample here was peripheral blood, taken on day 0 of AZD1222 vaccination. CDR3 residues: CASGPEPWANTEAFF. DNA for the CDR3: TGTGCTAGTGGTCCCGAACCTTGGGCGAACACTGAAGCTTTCTTT.